This TCR beta chain derives from a study of identical twins. Losses at the gene ends were 6 bases for V and 5 bases for J; bases not matched to a gene: 3. Germline CDR1 MDHEN, CDR2 SYDVKM. This CDR3 is built from 12 residues. TCRdb recomputed calls from the 5' RACE reads with MiXCR, one row per CDR3 protein. The sample includes approximately 680,000 distinct CDR3 sequences, just over 7% of them seen just once. This clonotype was detected a few times. These records were also assigned to another study, of yellow fever vaccine responses in identical twins.

Source material: PBMCs. This sequence joins TRBV28 and TRBJ1-2; 7 bases map to TRBD1. The receptor was derived from a young woman in good health. This CDR3 reads CASRGQTYGYTF. CDR3 DNA: TGTGCCAGCAGGGGACAGACATATGGCTACACCTTC.